A selection of T cell receptor beta chains follows, all from one sample in a study of breast tumors, draining lymph nodes, adjacent tissues. TCRdb redid the calling of the multiplex PCR reads with MiXCR, one entry per CDR3 protein. Among about 89,000 distinct CDR3 sequences listed, over 25% were seen once. Material: axillary lymph node tissue. The receptors come from a female donor with breast cancer. Some clones in this sample may be carry-over from other donors' samples. Both conserved end residues are part of each CDR3. The D gene is left open where the match is weak. Not all rows give a size; the values are once, few, many and, for expanded clones, a class.

d_call clone_size j_call v_call cdr3_nt cdr3_aa
. many TRBJ2-7 TRBV6-1 TGTGCCAGCAGTGATCCAGGGACTGTCTACGAGCAGTACTTC CASSDPGTVYEQYF
. many TRBJ2-7 TRBV7-2 TGTGCCATTACCCGGGGTTTCACGGGGTCCGAGCAGTACTTC CAITRGFTGSEQYF
. many TRBJ2-3 TRBV6-1 TGTGCCAGCAGTGAAGCGCCCGTCACAGATACGCAGTATTTT CASSEAPVTDTQYF
. many TRBJ2-1 TRBV4-1 TGCGCCAGCAGCCAAGATATAGGGACTGAGCAGTTCTTC CASSQDIGTEQFF
TRBD1 medium-sized TRBJ1-3 TRBV20-1 TGCAGTGCTCGGGACAGAGTGAGAGGAAACACCATATATTTT CSARDRVRGNTIYF
TRBD2 . TRBJ2-1 TRBV5-4 TGTGCCAACAGCTCCCTAGCGGGGGAGATCTACAATGAGCAGTTCTTC CANSSLAGEIYNEQFF
. many TRBJ1-5 TRBV7-2 TGTGCCAGCAGCTTAGAGACAGTTCAGCCCCAGCATTTT CASSLETVQPQHF
TRBD1 . TRBJ2-7 TRBV2 TGTGCCGGCAGACCGGACAGGGAAAGCTCCTACGAGCAGTACTTC CAGRPDRESSYEQYF
TRBD1 once TRBJ2-6 TRBV9 TGTGCCAGCAGCGTTGGACAGGGTGGCTCTGGGGCCAACGTCCTGACTTTC CASSVGQGGSGANVLTF
. many TRBJ2-2 TRBV11-3 TGTGCCAGCAGCTGGGTGACGGGCCCCGGGGAGCTGTTTTTT CASSWVTGPGELFF
. many TRBJ2-3 TRBV5-1 TGCGCCAGCAGCTTGGAAGGCCTCCGGGATACGCAGTATTTT CASSLEGLRDTQYF
. many TRBJ2-2 TRBV20-1 TGCAGTGCTAGAATCCGGGACCCATCGGGTCCCGGGGAGCTGTTTTTT CSARIRDPSGPGELFF
. . TRBJ1-1 TRBV7-3 TGTGCCAGCAGCCCTTACCTGGACACTGAAGCTTTCTTT CASSPYLDTEAFF
. many TRBJ2-5 TRBV5-5 TGTGCCAGCAGCTTCGGGGAAGAGACCCAGTACTTC CASSFGEETQYF
. many TRBJ2-2 TRBV7-2 TGTGCCAGCAGCTCAAAGACTGCAGGGGCCCCCGGGGAGCTGTTTTTT CASSSKTAGAPGELFF
. many TRBJ2-3 TRBV11-2 TGTGCCAGCAGCTCTTACACAGATACGCAGTATTTT CASSSYTDTQYF
TRBD1 . TRBJ1-2 TRBV10-2 TGCGCCAGCAGTTTAAAGACAGGGGGGACCTATGGCTACACCTTC CASSLKTGGTYGYTF
. few TRBJ1-5 TRBV6-2/TRBV6-3 TGTGCCAGCAGTCACTCTTCACCCCGGGGTGGACGGAATCAGCCCCAGCATTTT CASSHSSPRGGRNQPQHF
. many TRBJ1-5 TRBV18 TGTGCCAGCTCAGGGACCCAGGCGGGTCAGCCCCAGCATTTT CASSGTQAGQPQHF
TRBD1 many TRBJ2-2 TRBV7-3 TGTGCCAGCAGCCGACAGGGGGATAACACCGGGGAGCTGTTTTTT CASSRQGDNTGELFF
TRBD2 many TRBJ2-7 TRBV7-2 TGTGCCAGCAGCCCTCTAGCGGGAGTAAATGAGCAGTACTTC CASSPLAGVNEQYF
. . TRBJ1-5 TRBV13 TGTGCCAGCAGCGTTATTGGGTTGGGGCAGCCCCAGCATTTT CASSVIGLGQPQHF
TRBD1 many TRBJ2-3 TRBV7-6 TGTGCCAGCAGCTTACAGGGGGCTCGCGCAGATACGCAGTATTTT CASSLQGARADTQYF
. many TRBJ1-2 TRBV7-9 TGTGCCAGCAGCGAGGGACACGGTGTCGGTGGCTACACCTTC CASSEGHGVGGYTF
. . TRBJ2-1 TRBV7-8 TGTGCCAGCAGCTTGACAGCCAGCGGCCAAGACAATGAGCAGTTCTTC CASSLTASGQDNEQFF
. many TRBJ2-6 TRBV5-1 TGCGCCAGCAGCTTGCCGGGCCAATCTGGGGCCAACGTCCTGACTTTC CASSLPGQSGANVLTF
. few TRBJ1-5 TRBV27 TGTGCCAGCAGTTTATCTAAGGGGAATCAGCCCCAGCATTTT CASSLSKGNQPQHF
. many TRBJ2-5 TRBV4-3 TGCGCCAGCAGCCAAGATCTTGGAGGTCAAGAGACCCAGTACTTC CASSQDLGGQETQYF
. . TRBJ1-2 TRBV11-3 TGTGCCAACAGTATACTTGGGAGGGCCTACACCTTC CANSILGRAYTF
TRBD1 . TRBJ1-2 TRBV4-1 TGCGCCAGCAGCCAGAGGGGACAGGGTGCCGTTGGTGGCTACACCTTC CASSQRGQGAVGGYTF
TRBD2 . TRBJ2-7 TRBV20-1 TGCAGTGCCTCTAGCGGGAGTTACGAGCAGTACTTC CSASSGSYEQYF
TRBD1 . TRBJ2-7 TRBV29-1 TGCAGCGTTGGAGGGACAGGGGCCGACGAGCAGTACTTC CSVGGTGADEQYF
TRBD2 many TRBJ2-7 TRBV6-5 TGTGCCAGCAGTTACGGTAGCGGGAGTGGGTACGAGCAGTACTTC CASSYGSGSGYEQYF
. many TRBJ1-6 TRBV3-1 TGTGCCAGCAGCCAAGAGGGGCCGCAACTTAATTCACCCCTCCACTTT CASSQEGPQLNSPLHF
. many TRBJ2-3 TRBV24-1 TGTGCCACCAGTGATAGAACAGTTGGGTCCGCAGATACGCAGTATTTT CATSDRTVGSADTQYF
. many TRBJ2-3 TRBV6-4 TGTGCCAGCAGCCCCAGCGGAACAGGGAGTACGCAGTATTTT CASSPSGTGSTQYF
. many TRBJ2-5 TRBV5-6 TGTGCCAGCAGCTTGAGGGGACCGCTAGAAGAGACCCAGTACTTC CASSLRGPLEETQYF
. . TRBJ1-2 TRBV6-5 TGTGCCAGCAGTCATACGGGAAACTATGGCTACACCTTC CASSHTGNYGYTF
. few TRBJ2-7 TRBV7-2 TGTGCCAGCAGCTTAGCCCCCGGGACAAGGGGCTCGTACTTC CASSLAPGTRGSYF
. many TRBJ2-7 TRBV7-2 TGTGCCAGCAGCTTGGGACCCCTAGGTGAGCAGTACTTC CASSLGPLGEQYF
. many TRBJ1-2 TRBV5-6 TGTGCCAGCAGCTGGGACTGGGACTATGGCTACACCTTC CASSWDWDYGYTF
. . TRBJ1-1 TRBV6-1 TGTGCCAGCAGTGAAACGGATGGCAGGCCGACCACTGAAGCTTTCTTT CASSETDGRPTTEAFF
TRBD1 many TRBJ1-5 TRBV5-5 TGTGCCAGCAGCTTGGATCTCTCGGGAAGACAGGGGTCTTATAGCAATCAGCCCCAGCATTTT CASSLDLSGRQGSYSNQPQHF
TRBD1 . TRBJ2-3 TRBV5-4 TGTGCCAGCAGCTACCGACAGGGGGCCGGGACAAATACGCAGTATTTT CASSYRQGAGTNTQYF
. many TRBJ2-7 TRBV11-2 TGTGCCAGCAGCTTATTTTCGGCGAACTACGAGCAGTACTTC CASSLFSANYEQYF
TRBD2 . TRBJ2-5 TRBV20-1 TGCAGTGCTAGAGGCCGACTAGCGGGGAGGGAGACCCAGTACTTC CSARGRLAGRETQYF
TRBD1 many TRBJ1-6 TRBV6-5 TGTGCCAGCAGACCCACCCGGACAGGCGAAAATTCACCCCTCCACTTT CASRPTRTGENSPLHF
. . TRBJ2-7 TRBV7-8 TGTGCCAGCAGCTTAGTGCAGGGCCCCTCCTACGAGCAGTACTTC CASSLVQGPSYEQYF
. many TRBJ1-5 TRBV4-3 TGCGCCAGCAGCCGAGAAATAGTCGGAAACAATCAGCCCCAGCATTTT CASSREIVGNNQPQHF
TRBD1 many TRBJ1-1 TRBV19 TGTGCCAGTACCATGTCCGGGACAGGGACCACTGAAGCTTTCTTT CASTMSGTGTTEAFF
. medium-sized TRBJ1-2 TRBV14 TGTGCCAGCAGCCAACGGCAATGGAGCTATGGCTACACCTTC CASSQRQWSYGYTF
. . TRBJ1-1 TRBV27 TGTGCCAGCAGTTGGGGGGGGTCGGGCACTGAAGCTTTCTTT CASSWGGSGTEAFF
. many TRBJ1-2 TRBV28 TGTGCCAGCACTGTGTCAGGGTACGGTGGCTACACCTTC CASTVSGYGGYTF
. . TRBJ1-4 TRBV6-2/TRBV6-3 TGTGCCAGCAGTCTTCAGGGCCCTAATGAAAAACTGTTTTTT CASSLQGPNEKLFF
TRBD2 many TRBJ2-3 TRBV20-1 TGCAGTGCTGGAGTAGCGGGAGCGTCAGATACGCAGTATTTT CSAGVAGASDTQYF
. many TRBJ1-2 TRBV7-9 TGTGCCAGCAGCTTATTCCCGGAGAATGACTATGGCTACACCTTC CASSLFPENDYGYTF
. many TRBJ1-5 TRBV7-2 TGTGCCAGCAGCTTAGCCGTACCAACAGGGAATCAGCCCCAGCATTTT CASSLAVPTGNQPQHF
. many TRBJ2-1 TRBV6-5 TGTGCCAGCAGTTACTCCCCCTACAATGAGCAGTTCTTC CASSYSPYNEQFF
. . TRBJ1-1 TRBV6-1 TGTGCCAGCAGTGCGGGGTTTTGGGACACTGAAGCTTTCTTT CASSAGFWDTEAFF